What follows are 27 T cell receptor beta chains derived from one specimen sequenced in a study of T-cell memory formation after mild COVID-19. Using its own MiXCR run on the 5' RACE reads, TCRdb lists one record per CDR3 protein. The table records 350,000 to 450,000 distinct CDR3 sequences, less than 25% of them present only once. What was sequenced was PBMCs or a T cell subset sorted from them (not recorded which). The receptor source for this set is an adult woman who had mild COVID-19 (a few samples of this study predate the infection). Cell type and time point are not known.

This clonotype appeared a few times. This chain uses TRBV12-3 or TRBV12-4 with TRBJ1-2, with D perhaps TRBD1 (5 bases). V dropped 7 bases and J dropped 10 bases, with 19 bases sitting between them. This CDR3 contains 13 residues. The CDR3 DNA reads as TGTGCCAGCATTGCACGGGGGAGAAAGGACTACACCTTC. Protein product: CASIARGRKDYTF.

This clonotype has more than one count but fewer than ten. V is TRBV5-1 and J is TRBJ1-5; D not certain. V lost 0 bases and J lost 7, with 8 bases in between. The CDR3 loop spans 13 amino acids. Per germline, CDR1 SGHRS and CDR2 YFSETQ. This chain's CDR3 is CASSLAPGQPQHF. DNA for the CDR3: TGCGCCAGCAGCTTGGCCCCGGGCCAGCCCCAGCATTTT.

The chain carries TRBV24-1 and TRBJ2-5; TRBD2 agrees at 11 bases. Germline lookup yields CDR1 KGHDR and CDR2 SFDVKD. V gave up 1 base and J gave up 2 bases; unmatched junction bases: 2. The CDR3 runs 16 residues. In nucleotides, the CDR3 is TGTGCCACCAGTGATTTCCGACTAGCGGGACAAGAGACCCAGTACTTC. Amino acid sequence: CATSDFRLAGQETQYF.

This clonotype was seen only a few times. The chain links TRBV7-8 to TRBJ2-5; D is uncertain. CDR1 is SGHVS, CDR2 FQNEAQ, per germline. V shed 2 bases and J shed 5 bases, with 18 bases lying between them. The CDR3 covers 16 residues. The CDR3 loop reads CASSLRSAALWETQYF. CDR3 DNA sequence: TGTGCCAGCAGCTTAAGGAGCGCCGCCTTGTGGGAGACCCAGTACTTC.

This chain uses TRBV20-1 with TRBJ2-3; 9 nucleotides line up with TRBD2. Losses at the gene ends were 1 base for V and 7 bases for J; bases not matched to a gene: 9. This CDR3 has 15 residues. Germline V gene data show CDR1 as DFQATT and CDR2 as SNEGSKA (reference sequence). CDR3 sequence reads: CSARGGSGSSNTQYF. The CDR3 DNA reads TGCAGTGCTAGAGGGGGTAGCGGGAGTTCGAATACGCAGTATTTT.

The chain recombines TRBV7-9 with TRBJ1-2, with a possible D match to TRBD1 (5 bases). CDR1 and CDR2 from the germline V gene are SEHNR and FQNEAQ (reference sequence). This CDR3 comprises 14 residues. Trimming took 4 bases from V and 5 from J, leaving 14 bases between them. As DNA, the CDR3 is TGTGCCAGCAGCTCTCGCCGACAGCCTTATGGCTACACCTTC. Protein: CASSSRRQPYGYTF. Using reference TRBV7-9 and TRBJ1-2 for the parts outside the CDR3, the full variable domain is DTGVSQNPRHKITKRGQNVTFRCDPISEHNRLYWYRQTLGQGPEFLTYFQNEAQLEKSRLLSDRFSAERPKGSFSTLEIQRTEQGDSAMYLCASSSRRQPYGYTFGSGTRLTVV.

This clonotype was counted only a few times. The chain recombines TRBV4-2 with TRBJ2-7; 11 nucleotides line up with TRBD1. Germline CDR1 LGHNA, CDR2 YNFKEQ. The CDR3 totals 15 residues. V lost 0 bases and J lost 5; bases outside the gene matches: 3. This CDR3 is CASSQEGQGANEQYF. DNA of the CDR3: TGTGCCAGCAGCCAAGAAGGACAGGGGGCTAACGAGCAGTACTTC.

This chain links TRBV11-2 with TRBJ2-4; 9 bases align to TRBD1. Unmatched junction bases numbered 5, after V lost 2 bases and J lost 6 bases. This CDR3 comprises 15 residues. Looked up from germline, CDR1 is SGHAT and CDR2 is FQNNGV. The CDR3 loop is CASSLNTGGINIQYF. The CDR3 DNA reads as TGTGCCAGCAGCTTAAATACAGGGGGCATAAACATTCAGTACTTC.

This chain uses TRBV3-1 with TRBJ2-7; D is uncertain. V gave up 1 base and J gave up 1 base, with 11 bases separating them. Germline V gene data show CDR1 as LGHDT and CDR2 as YNNKEL (reference sequence). The CDR3 consists of 15 residues. The DNA for the CDR3 is TGTGCCAGCAGCCAAGCCTGGGCAGCTTCCTACGAGCAGTACTTC. Translation: CASSQAWAASYEQYF.

The chain links TRBV5-1 to TRBJ2-1; 7 bases align to TRBD2. CDR1 SGHRS and CDR2 YFSETQ come from the germline V gene. V gave up 4 bases and J gave up 10 bases; unmatched junction bases: 20. The CDR3 is made up of 17 amino acids. CDR3 sequence reads: CASSTGSGSPWMAEQFF. CDR3 sequence (DNA): TGCGCCAGCAGCACAGGTAGCGGGTCCCCCTGGATGGCGGAGCAGTTCTTC.

In its sample, this clonotype was seen a few times. The CDR3 coding sequence is TGTGCCAGCAGCACCCGAGGGGGGGTCGAGGACCAAGAGACCCAGTACTTC. This translates into CASSTRGGVEDQETQYF. The rearrangement joins TRBV21-1 to TRBJ2-5; the DNA was not compared with TRBD1, the D call given in the table. TRBV21-1 is a documented pseudogene. The CDR3 is 17 amino acids.

The chain is built from TRBV28 and TRBJ2-5; 11 nucleotides line up with TRBD2. The CDR3 is 15 residues long. Per germline, CDR1 MDHEN and CDR2 SYDVKM. The V and J ends lost 8 bases and 8 bases, in that order; junction bases with no gene match: 13. CDR3 residues: CASRTGTSGRGTQYF. The CDR3 DNA reads as TGTGCCAGCCGGACCGGGACTAGCGGTAGGGGAACCCAGTACTTC.

This clonotype has at least ten counts. V usage is TRBV27 and J usage is TRBJ2-2, with D maybe TRBD2 (5 bases). Germline CDR1 and CDR2: MNHEY and SMNVEV (reference sequence). The CDR3 loop spans 14 amino acids. The V and J ends lost 8 bases and 4 bases respectively, with 14 bases between them. CDR3 nucleotide sequence: TGTGCCAGCCGGGGATGGGCGATCACCGGGGAGCTGTTTTTT. It yields the protein CASRGWAITGELFF.

The DNA for the CDR3 is TGCAGTGCTCCCGGGACAGGGGTGACAGGCAATCAGCCCCAGCATTTT. Amino acids: CSAPGTGVTGNQPQHF. The chain carries TRBV20-1 and TRBJ1-5; the match to TRBD1 covers 10 bases. Germline CDR1 is DFQATT and CDR2 is SNEGSKA (reference sequence). This CDR3 contains 16 residues. J lost 2 bases, V lost 5 bases, and 9 bases had no gene match.

V is TRBV24-1 and J is TRBJ2-1; a possible D gene is TRBD2 (6 bases). Germline V gene lookup returns CDR1 KGHDR and CDR2 SFDVKD. Trimming removed 5 bases at V and 7 bases at J, with 14 bases between. The CDR3 extends over 14 amino acids. The CDR3 protein is CATSAPRGRNEQFF. The CDR3 DNA sequence: TGTGCCACCAGTGCCCCTCGAGGGAGGAATGAGCAGTTCTTC.

This sequence joins TRBV25-1 and TRBJ2-3; no clear D. The germline V gene has CDR1 MGHDK and CDR2 SYGVNS. Trimming cost V 2 bases and J 6 bases, with 12 bases left between them. CDR3 length: 14 residues. This chain's CDR3 is CASSETSSGDTQYF. CDR3 DNA: TGTGCCAGCAGTGAAACTTCCTCGGGTGATACGCAGTATTTT. Complete variable domain (other parts from reference TRBV25-1 and TRBJ2-3): EADIYQTPRYLVIGTGKKITLECSQTMGHDKMYWYQQDPGMELHLIHYSYGVNSTEKGDLSSESTVSRIRTEHFPLTLESARPSHTSQYLCASSETSSGDTQYFGPGTRLTVL.

The chain couples TRBV12-3 or TRBV12-4 to TRBJ2-3, with TRBD1 identical over 8 bases. There are 16 residues in the CDR3. With V trimmed by 6 bases and J by 4 bases, 12 bases remained unmatched. This CDR3 is CASSSQRTGRADTQYF. As DNA, the CDR3 is TGTGCCAGCAGCTCGCAGAGGACAGGGCGGGCAGATACGCAGTATTTT.

In this sample, this clonotype turned up many times. CDR3 residues: CASSSSQGSLNGYTF. Written as DNA, the CDR3 is TGCGCCAGCAGCTCGAGTCAGGGGTCTCTTAATGGCTACACCTTC. The V and J genes are TRBV5-1 and TRBJ1-2; maybe TRBD1 (6 bases). The CDR3 runs 15 residues. CDR1 is SGHRS and CDR2 is YFSETQ in the germline V gene. The ends were cut back, 3 bases at V and 6 bases at J, with 18 bases in the middle.

The chain joins TRBV24-1 to TRBJ2-2, with 8 bases identical to TRBD1. The CDR3 covers 12 residues. CDR1 and CDR2 (germline): KGHDR, SFDVKD. The ends lost 9 bases at V and 8 bases at J; junction bases unmatched: 4. This chain's CDR3 is CATGRTGGELFF. CDR3 sequence (DNA): TGTGCCACCGGTCGGACAGGGGGGGAGCTGTTTTTT.

The chain recombines TRBV21-1 with TRBJ2-2. TRBV21-1 is a listed pseudogene. CDR3 length equals 22 residues. The CDR3 loop is CASSKQPVPLLGEDSHTGELFF. CDR3 bases: TGTGCCAGCAGCAAACAGCCAGTTCCATTGCTCGGTGAGGATAGCCACACCGGGGAGCTGTTTTTT.

V gene TRBV19 combines with J gene TRBJ2-3, with 9 bases fitting TRBD1. Germline-derived CDR1 and CDR2 are LNHDA and SQIVND (reference sequence). J lost 3 bases, V lost 6 bases, and 7 bases had no gene match. The CDR3 totals 15 residues. CDR3 in DNA: TGTGCCAGTAGAAAACAGGGGGCTGGTACAGATACGCAGTATTTT. This gives the protein CASRKQGAGTDTQYF.

The chain has TRBV24-1 and TRBJ2-3; D remains ambiguous. The V gene lost 4 bases and the J gene lost 6 bases, with 13 bases spanning the gap. This CDR3 spans 14 amino acids. CDR1 KGHDR and CDR2 SFDVKD come from the germline V gene. The CDR3 reads CATSDVSPLDTQYF. The CDR3 DNA is TGTGCCACCAGTGACGTCTCCCCCCTGGATACGCAGTATTTT.

The chain employs TRBV12-3 or TRBV12-4 and TRBJ2-1; D is unresolved. V dropped 9 bases and J dropped 3 bases, with 9 bases sitting between them. This CDR3 has 12 amino acids. This CDR3 is CASRTDYNEQFF. In DNA form, the CDR3 reads TGTGCCAGTCGGACGGACTACAATGAGCAGTTCTTC.

This clonotype was seen only a few times. CDR3 loop: CASSLRDITDTQYF. CDR3 in DNA: TGTGCCAGCAGCTTAAGAGACATCACAGATACGCAGTATTTT. The J gene is TRBJ2-3, the V gene TRBV13, with D unresolved. The length of the CDR3 is 14 residues. V lost 2 bases and J lost 2, with 8 bases in between. In germline, CDR1 is PRHDT, CDR2 FYEKMQ (reference sequence).

The chain recombines TRBV6-5 with TRBJ1-5, with unresolved D. This CDR3 has 13 residues. Trimming took off 6 bases at V and 7 bases at J, with 13 bases between the two ends. From germline, CDR1 is MNHEY and CDR2 SVGAGI. CDR3 residues: CASRVGDGQPQHF. The CDR3, as DNA: TGTGCCAGCAGGGTTGGGGATGGCCAGCCCCAGCATTTT.

This clonotype was picked up a small number of times. This chain links TRBV5-1 with TRBJ2-5; the D gene is possibly TRBD2 (7 bases). This CDR3 is 14 amino acids long. Per germline, CDR1 SGHRS and CDR2 YFSETQ. V shed 0 bases and J shed 5 bases, with 11 bases lying between them. The CDR3 bases are TGCGCCAGCAGCTTGGAACAGGGAGGGGAGACCCAGTACTTC. This encodes CASSLEQGGETQYF. The full variable domain, completed using reference TRBV5-1 and TRBJ2-5, is KAGVTQTPRYLIKTRGQQVTLSCSPISGHRSVSWYQQTPGQGLQFLFEYFSETQRNKGNFPGRFSGRQFSNSRSEMNVSTLELGDSALYLCASSLEQGGETQYFGPGTRLLVL.

This clonotype has a handful of counts. CDR3 loop: CASRQTGAYEQYF. The DNA of the CDR3 is TGTGCCAGCAGGCAGACAGGGGCGTACGAGCAGTACTTC. The V gene is TRBV7-2, the J gene TRBJ2-7; 8 nucleotides align to TRBD1. Trimming cost V 6 bases and J 4 bases; bases outside gene matches: 5. The length of the CDR3 is 13 residues. CDR1 and CDR2 from the germline V gene are SGHTA and FQGNSA.